The following is a T cell receptor (beta chain) sequence with its context. This specimen comes from a study of blood T cell repertoires in COVID-19. Overall study: In each case, the material was cDNA or gDNA derived from T cells, B-cell-depleted T cells, or PBMCs.

Germline values: CDR1 MNHNS, CDR2 SASEGT. The CDR3 loop spans 14 amino acids. Trimming shortened V by 3 bases and J by 5 bases, and 14 bases separated the two germline ends. Using immunoSEQ multiplex PCR, the repertoire was profiled, and TCRdb retains in-frame clones only, with some absent. The sample has about 76,000 clones, roughly 89% seen once; the top ten hold around 5.4%. The specimen was peripheral blood. This sequence originates from a human donor in a cohort sampled during active COVID-19. V gene TRBV6-1 combines with J gene TRBJ2-7; TRBD2 might be the D (7 bases). DNA of the CDR3: TGTGCCAGCAGTGAGTCGGGGGGCTCGAACGAGCAGTACTTC. This translates into CASSESGGSNEQYF.